Detailed here is one T cell receptor (beta chain). As yet, its antigen is unknown. A roughly 130-subject validation cohort, separate from the 666-subject first cohort, supplied the donors. These data come from a study of cytomegalovirus exposure and HLA in healthy donors. Study-wide results and caveats: A classifier reportedly called cytomegalovirus status with high sensitivity and specificity. Altogether, some 170 TCR beta chains were recorded as cytomegalovirus-associated.

TCRdb's table, derived via immunoSEQ multiplex PCR, lists solely in-frame clones and lacks some. Of some 48,000 clones in the sample, about 90% were seen once. With 5 bases clipped from V and 0 bases from J, the junction kept 9 bases outside the gene matches. The CDR3 contains 17 residues. The germline V gene has CDR1 SGHVS and CDR2 FQNEAQ. This receptor was identified in a woman in her twenties or thirties in good health and CMV-seronegative. The rearrangement joins TRBV7-8 to TRBJ2-3; 9 bases are shared with TRBD2. The material sequenced was PBMCs. CDR3 region: CASSPGDLAGSTDTQYF. CDR3 DNA: TGTGCCAGCAGCCCAGGAGACCTAGCGGGAAGCACAGATACGCAGTATTTT.